This TCR beta chain was captured in a study of blood T cells in healthy people across ages. Study details: Roughly one uniquely barcoded beta molecule per two T cells was captured. Study-wide findings and caveats: TCR beta diversity, measured per million T cells, fell in a roughly linear way with age.

Trimming left V 4 bases short and J 5 bases short, with 12 bases between. The CDR3 has 13 residues. The germline gives CDR1 SGHRS, CDR2 YFSETQ. The authors ran a second PCR of roughly 6 to 12 cycles using a sample-barcoded 5' primer and a J-beta primer mix. A template-switch adaptor containing 12 random nucleotides labeled each cDNA molecule. TCRdb re-called the 5' RACE reads through MiXCR, storing one row per CDR3 protein. The sample yields roughly 800,000 distinct CDR3 sequences, around 25% seen once. This clonotype was detected a few times. Its specificity is not known. These same records also appear under a second study, on T cells of mothers and their children. That publication notes: A few healthy Caucasian mothers served as donors, and their six children did as well.

This receptor was taken from a boy between 10 and 17 years old in good health. Sequencing was carried out using blood. The chain recombines TRBV5-1 with TRBJ2-5; D is uncertain. The CDR3 DNA follows: TGCGCCAGCAGCCCAGCACATGGGGAGACCCAGTACTTC. Its protein product is CASSPAHGETQYF. The full variable domain, with the rest looked up from reference TRBV5-1 and TRBJ2-5, is KAGVTQTPRYLIKTRGQQVTLSCSPISGHRSVSWYQQTPGQGLQFLFEYFSETQRNKGNFPGRFSGRQFSNSRSEMNVSTLELGDSALYLCASSPAHGETQYFGPGTRLLVL.